This TCR beta chain emerged from a study of T cell responses to AZD1222 COVID-19 vaccine. TCRdb's table, derived via immunoSEQ multiplex PCR, lists solely in-frame clones and lacks some. This sample yields 95,000 to 150,000 clones, of which about 89% are seen a single time; under 11% belongs to the top ten. The CDR3 covers 15 residues. The ends lost 3 bases at V and 7 bases at J; junction bases unmatched: 9. Germline lookup yields CDR1 SEHNR and CDR2 FQNEAQ (reference sequence). V is TRBV7-9 and J is TRBJ1-5; 7 bases map to TRBD1. This receptor was taken from an adult in good health. The sample was peripheral blood, taken on day 0 of AZD1222 vaccination. Here the CDR3 reads CASSFDRVEGQPQHF. The CDR3 nucleotides read TGTGCCAGCAGCTTCGACAGGGTGGAAGGGCAGCCCCAGCATTTT.